Below are 18 T cell receptor beta chains sequenced from a single sample in a study of T-cell reconstitution after alpha-beta-depleted transplantation in children. Unique molecular identifiers were incorporated when the TCRbeta library was constructed. Each CDR3 protein is one row after TCRdb ran MiXCR on the PCR reads. This sample has about 340,000 distinct CDR3 sequences, with about 9.3% found just once. This specimen consisted of PBMCs from the stem cell graft donor, obtained from the stem cell graft. Source of these receptors: a human donor who donated a stem cell graft to a child with acute lymphoblastic leukemia.

This clonotype has more than one count but fewer than ten. The chain has TRBV20-1 and TRBJ2-2; 14 bases map to TRBD2. CDR3 length: 17 residues. CDR1 and CDR2 from the germline V gene are DFQATT and SNEGSKA (reference sequence). J gave up 7 bases and V 1 base, and 8 bases lay outside the gene matches. CDR3 in amino acids: CSARVRGLAGGGGELFF. The DNA of the CDR3 is TGCAGTGCTAGAGTCCGCGGACTAGCGGGAGGTGGCGGGGAGCTGTTTTTT.

This clonotype was seen many times. This chain uses TRBV9 with TRBJ2-5; 8 bases line up with TRBD2. CDR3 length equals 16 residues. V shed 0 bases, J shed 5 bases, and the junction held 9 bases outside the gene matches. From germline, CDR1 is SGDLS and CDR2 YYNGEE. Written as DNA, the CDR3 is TGTGCCAGCAGCGTAGTTGCGGGAGGTTTCCAGGAGACCCAGTACTTC. Protein sequence: CASSVVAGGFQETQYF.

The chain recombines TRBV20-1 with TRBJ1-5, with TRBD1 matching 7 bases. There are 15 residues in the CDR3. Germline values: CDR1 DFQATT, CDR2 SNEGSKA (reference sequence). Trimming cost V 3 bases and J 3 bases; bases outside gene matches: 8. In DNA, the CDR3 is TGCAGTGCTAGGGACCAGGGACAGTACAATCAGCCCCAGCATTTT. Its translation: CSARDQGQYNQPQHF.

This clonotype was recorded many times. The V call is TRBV27, the J call TRBJ2-3; TRBD2 might be the D (5 bases). The V gene's germline CDR1 is MNHEY and CDR2 SMNVEV (reference sequence). This CDR3 region has 16 residues. With 2 bases removed from V and 0 bases from J, the gap between germline ends came to 12 bases. DNA for the CDR3: TGTGCCAGCAGTTTAAGGTCAGGAGGAAGCACAGATACGCAGTATTTT. This sequence encodes CASSLRSGGSTDTQYF.

This clonotype was found a few times. Written as DNA, the CDR3 is TGTGCCAGCAGCTTATGGGCCCCTCCCGAGCAGTACTTC. This gives the protein CASSLWAPPEQYF. The chain links TRBV5-5 to TRBJ2-7; D unresolved. CDR3 length: 13 residues. Germline loops: CDR1 SGHKS, CDR2 YYEKEE (reference sequence). V was cut by 2 bases and J by 6 bases, with 12 bases left in between.

This clonotype was seen many times. The V call is TRBV7-2, the J call TRBJ2-3; perhaps TRBD1 as D (7 bases). Per germline, CDR1 SGHTA and CDR2 FQGNSA. V was pared by 6 bases and J by 4 bases, with 17 bases between. The CDR3 is 15 amino acids. The CDR3 region is CASRIAGGGADTQYF. The CDR3 region has the DNA TGTGCCAGCAGAATAGCAGGAGGGGGCGCAGATACGCAGTATTTT.

This clonotype turned up a few times. The gene calls are TRBV20-1 and TRBJ2-3, with D unclear. Germline values: CDR1 DFQATT, CDR2 SNEGSKA (reference sequence). V lost 6 bases, J lost 2 bases, and 12 bases lay in between. The CDR3 runs 13 residues. In nucleotides, the CDR3 is TGCAGTGCCCCCTACACGTCCACAGATACGCAGTATTTT. It yields the protein CSAPYTSTDTQYF.

This clonotype was seen many times. CDR3: CASSYGQGLTYNEQFF. Written as DNA, the CDR3 is TGTGCCAGCAGTTACGGACAGGGGTTGACCTACAATGAGCAGTTCTTC. The chain carries TRBV6-5 and TRBJ2-1; 9 bases line up with TRBD1. CDR1 is MNHEY and CDR2 is SVGAGI in the germline V gene. The V segment lost 2 bases and the J segment 2 bases; nucleotides outside the gene matches: 4. The CDR3 spans 16 residues.

This chain uses TRBV7-2 with TRBJ2-1, with 7 nucleotides matching TRBD1. The CDR3 has 14 residues. The V gene end was trimmed by 6 bases and the J gene end by 9 bases; junction bases not matched to a gene: 11. Looked up from germline, CDR1 is SGHTA and CDR2 is FQGNSA. The CDR3 loop is CASSPQEGGVEQFF. The CDR3 region has the DNA TGTGCCAGCAGTCCACAAGAAGGGGGCGTTGAGCAGTTCTTC.

This clonotype was counted only a few times. The chain uses TRBV5-1 and TRBJ1-1; 7 bases line up with TRBD1. Germline trimming cut 4 bases from V and 6 bases from J; bases unmatched to any gene: 6. The CDR3 sequence is 13 residues long. From germline, CDR1 is SGHRS and CDR2 YFSETQ. The CDR3 nucleotides read TGCGCCAGCAGCCAAGTTCAGGGGGCTGAAGCTTTCTTT. It yields the protein CASSQVQGAEAFF.

The V and J genes are TRBV10-3 and TRBJ2-3; 9 bases are a match to TRBD1. The CDR3 loop spans 13 amino acids. Germline V CDR1 and CDR2: ENHRY, SYGVKD. V was pared by 8 bases and J by 4 bases, with 4 bases of the junction left unmatched. In DNA form, the CDR3 reads TGTGCCATCCGGGGACAGGGCCCAGATACGCAGTATTTT. It translates to CAIRGQGPDTQYF.

This clonotype came up many times. The V call is TRBV5-1, the J call TRBJ2-7; TRBD1 matches at 7 bases. The CDR3 totals 13 residues. J gave up 5 bases and V 4 bases, and 6 bases lay outside the gene matches. In germline, CDR1 is SGHRS, CDR2 YFSETQ. The DNA for the CDR3 is TGCGCCAGCAGCATGAACAGGGGTGACGAGCAGTACTTC. Encoded protein: CASSMNRGDEQYF.

This clonotype was detected a few times. The genes are TRBV12-3 or TRBV12-4 and TRBJ2-6, with D tentatively TRBD1 (5 bases). The CDR3 loop spans 17 amino acids. The V gene lost 2 bases and the J gene lost 0 bases, with 11 bases spanning the gap. The DNA of the CDR3 is TGTGCCAGCAGTTTATTGGACAACAACTCTGGGGCCAACGTCCTGACTTTC. It codes for CASSLLDNNSGANVLTF.

This clonotype was counted between two and nine times. CDR3 DNA: TGTGCCAGCAGCAAAGAGGGGACAGCACCCTACGAGCAGTACTTC. Translation gives CASSKEGTAPYEQYF. The rearrangement uses TRBV21-1 and TRBJ2-7; TRBD1, the table's D call, was not compared with the DNA. TRBV21-1 is a pseudogene locus. This CDR3 region has 15 residues.

The CDR3 loop reads CASSYLKRETQYF. The CDR3 coding sequence is TGTGCCAGCAGTTACCTTAAGCGAGAGACCCAGTACTTC. The V call is TRBV28, the J call TRBJ2-5, with no clear D. Germline CDR1 MDHEN, CDR2 SYDVKM. This CDR3 is built from 13 residues. V was shortened by 4 bases and J by 4 bases, with 10 bases between the two germline ends.

This sequence joins TRBV29-1 and TRBJ2-5; maybe TRBD2 (6 bases). CDR3 size: 13 residues. Germline loops: CDR1 SQVTM, CDR2 ANQGSEA. V was clipped by 5 bases and J by 5 bases, with 15 bases between them. The CDR3 sequence is CSVCREGRETQYF. The CDR3 DNA follows: TGCAGCGTTTGTAGGGAAGGGAGGGAGACCCAGTACTTC.

This chain connects TRBV12-3 or TRBV12-4 to TRBJ1-6, with a tentative D call TRBD1 (5 bases). Trimming removed 1 base from V and 6 bases from J, with 13 bases in between. The CDR3 is 16 amino acids. CDR3 sequence (DNA): TGTGCCAGCAGTTTAGTTTATGCAGGGAGTAATTCACCCCTCCACTTT. Translated: CASSLVYAGSNSPLHF.

This clonotype was detected a few times. This CDR3 reads CATSRAGDYGYTF. The DNA of the CDR3 is TGTGCCACCAGCAGAGCAGGGGATTATGGCTACACCTTC. The V call is TRBV15, the J call TRBJ1-2; a weak D match, TRBD1 (6 bases). The CDR3 is 13 amino acids. V lost 1 base and J 5 bases, leaving 8 bases between the germline ends. The germline V gene encodes CDR1 LNHNV and CDR2 YYDKDF (reference sequence).